Described below is a single T cell receptor beta chain sequence and its context. The data belong to a study of blood T cell repertoires in COVID-19. Overall study: Donors in the United States, Italy and Spain gave samples during acute or convalescent COVID-19. T cells, B-cell-depleted T cells, or PBMCs provided the cDNA or gDNA that served as material.

Per the original data handling: The assay estimated nucleated cells by amplifying reference gene primers. Clones were sequenced by immunoSEQ multiplex PCR, and TCRdb holds only the in-frame ones, with some missing. The V and J calls and clone size were taken over from that table, and D and trimming were inferred from the DNA. The sample includes around 56,000 clones, more than 60% seen only once; the top ten take 11% to 15%. Trimming took off 3 bases at V and 4 bases at J, with 8 bases between the two ends. Germline values: CDR1 SGDLS, CDR2 YYNGEE. This CDR3 spans 12 amino acids. The sequenced material came from peripheral blood. The rearrangement uses TRBV9 and TRBJ2-7, with a possible D match to TRBD1 (6 bases). This sequence originates from a woman in her sixties or seventies with acute or convalescent COVID-19. CDR3 sequence: CASSERGYEQYF. CDR3 nucleotides: TGTGCCAGCAGCGAGAGGGGGTACGAGCAGTACTTC.